This T cell receptor beta chain was recovered during a study of cytomegalovirus exposure and HLA in healthy donors (dated by TCRdb to between 2016 and 2019). Looking at the study overall: According to an earlier analysis of several hundred of the donors, some 170 million T cells yielded over 90 million unique TCR beta sequences and about 300 Gb of sequence data. An early release covering some 640 HLA-typed donors comprised about 300 gigabases of sequencing data and around 85 million unique TCR sequences. Of the approximately 400 genotyped donors, about 80% fell in the genetic ancestry cluster associated with self-reported Caucasian donors. The study aimed to test whether cataloging public T cell receptors could reveal signatures of past pathogen exposure. Using immunosequencing, the study profiled T cell repertoires from roughly 650 subjects and related those repertoires to cytomegalovirus serostatus. Besides the first cohort of approximately 670 subjects, a separate validation cohort made up of about 120 different subjects was used. To predict cytomegalovirus infection status, the study brought together high-throughput TCR immunosequencing, statistical association of individual TCRs with disease status, and machine learning. In a later analysis, previously published TCR beta repertoires from more than 500 donors were re-analyzed and high-resolution HLA genotyping was added so that TCR occurrence patterns could be studied. Rather than using new phenotypic data, the later analysis identified candidate immune exposures from TCR beta sequences and from how often those sequences occurred across donors. An earlier analysis of 587 of the donors applied high-throughput TCR beta sequencing to assess whether each TCR beta V gene segment acted as functional or pseudogenic. Donor age, sex, ethnicity and CMV serostatus were compiled alongside the repertoire data. A later genetic analysis took genome-wide SNP genotypes for about three fifths of the 666 donors and used that subset as a discovery cohort. Every repertoire in the discovery cohort had been generated on one and the same sequencing platform. HLA typing included class I and class II loci at four-digit resolution. The number of donors typed differed by locus, with 629-630 for A, B, C, DRB1 and DQB1, roughly 520 for DQA1, 600 to 610 for DPA1, and under 490 for DPB1. Roughly 5 DR-DQ haplotypes were handled as single units for association and clustering, since linkage in the cohort was strong. On average, around 240,000 unique TCR beta nucleotide sequences were sequenced per donor among a few hundred genotyped donors of the cohort, with 15% to 20% of those sequences being non-productive. Study-wide findings and limitations: According to the authors, the approach could potentially be generalized to other disease states and immunological phenotypes. Linkage disequilibrium might explain the correlated functional status among segregating V segments, but an unknown experimental factor could not be excluded. The only immune exposure information available for the cohort was CMV serostatus. In both the original and validation cohorts, the classifier was reported to diagnose cytomegalovirus status with high specificity and sensitivity. In a later analysis, TCR association rates were found to vary across HLA loci, with the most associated TCRs seen for DRB1 alleles and the fewest for HLA-C alleles. A later analysis found that HLA-associated TCR beta chains were more clonally expanded and had lower generation probabilities than equally common non-associated chains. A further reported finding was that TCR beta sequences accurately predicted the HLA-A and HLA-B alleles for most subjects in the first cohort. Because HLA typing was missing for some donors at each locus, association tests included only the typed subset. V-gene and J-gene trimming of TCR beta chains was associated with a missense DCLRE1C variant in a later genetic analysis, and the association was replicated in an independent cohort. Roughly uniform sequencing depth across donors was assumed in presence/absence analyses, although this assumption may not hold. Three of the identified cytomegalovirus-associated TCR beta chains were confirmed in vitro to be specific for cytomegalovirus antigens. Most TCR sequences were seen in very few donors, while some public TCRs were found in many individuals. Some IMGT-functional V segments, including TRBV6-2 and TRBV6-3, could not be distinguished by the 87-base-pair reads and were therefore excluded. In a later analysis, some 17,000 TCR beta sequences were associated with specific HLA alleles at a false discovery rate of 0.05. A later analysis found that most CMV-associated TCR beta chains appeared HLA-restricted, with HLA associations seemingly driven largely by CMV exposure. A cluster of highly shared sequence variants was judged likely to represent a technical artifact of the sequencing pipeline. A later genetic analysis reported fewer N-insertions in productive TCRs among donors in an Asian-associated ancestry cluster than the roughly 700-donor mean. When HLA alleles, especially DR and DQ, strongly co-occurred, attributing TCR associations to individual alleles was difficult. The study listed 164 TCR beta chains as associated with cytomegalovirus. The earlier analysis of around 600 of the donors excluded roughly 17 rarely observed V segments, including chromosome 9 orphons, because counts were too low. In an earlier analysis of approximately 600 of the donors, most TCR beta V segments were observed in productive rearrangements about 90% or about 30% of the time, broadly matching IMGT annotations. This cohort had only TCR beta chains sequenced, and the lack of alpha or paired-chain data limited which features could be detected. According to a later analysis, parvovirus B19, influenza, CMV and Epstein-Barr virus appeared linked to several top co-occurrence clusters.

The cohort comprised approximately 700 healthy bone marrow donors. All cohort members were sampled while nominally healthy, although unrecorded immune exposures were likely present. The donor was CMV seropositive and belonged to the group of some 290 seropositive cohort members. A peripheral blood sample was collected from each donor, and TCR beta sequencing was performed on peripheral blood mononuclear cells. The Qiagen DNeasy Blood Extraction Kit was used to extract genomic DNA from the blood cell samples. V is cut by 3 bases and J by 1 base, and the space between the germline ends is 19 bases. From the cysteine through the phenylalanine, the CDR3 covers 17 amino acids. Of all the DNA, just the CDR3 is kept, 51 bases in frame from base 1. The germline V gene gives CDR1 as MDHEN and CDR2 as SYDVKM. On this clone itself: What this receptor recognizes is not known. Base quality data are lacking; no much larger clone is found one base away.

Receptor libraries were prepared by the immunoSEQ multiplex PCR assay. A mixture of 60 forward primers for TCR Vbeta segments and 13 reverse primers for TCR Jbeta segments was used in the multiplex PCR. Amplification of the CDR3 region of rearranged TCR beta genes was performed with a multiplex PCR assay on genomic DNA. The Illumina HiSeq System was used to sequence the amplified TCR beta libraries as 87-base-pair reads. Per the original workflow: Across the 666 repertoires, a later analysis counted tens of millions of unique TCR beta chains, approximately 10 million of which were shared by at least two donors. Raw reads were error-corrected and collapsed into unique sequences by a nearest-neighbor algorithm in which closely related sequences were merged to remove PCR and sequencing errors. Alignment of CDR3 sequences to IMGT reference sequences was used to assign V, D and J gene segments. For a sequence to be retained, at least a six-nucleotide match to both a V gene segment and a J gene segment was required. Rearrangements were classified as productive when the CDR3 lacked stop codons and remained in frame with V and J, and all other rearrangements were classified as non-productive. CDR3 was defined according to IMGT convention as the region running from the second conserved V-encoded cysteine to the conserved J-encoded phenylalanine. The earlier analysis of some 580 of the donors excluded any sequence lacking an unambiguous match to a single V gene segment. An earlier analysis of 500 to 700 of the donors classified V segments as functional when productive rearrangements were above 56.7% and as segregating when the standard deviation between donors was above 5%. A statistical classification framework was built for diagnosing cytomegalovirus status from the catalog of TCR beta chain sequences. A later analysis assigned V and J genes by comparing TCR nucleotide sequences with IMGT/GENE-DB human TR gene sequences. A later analysis assigned CDR3 sequences and most-parsimonious VDJ recombination scenarios with the TCRdist pipeline. In a later analysis, each TCR beta chain was defined by its CDR3 amino acid sequence together with its V-gene family, and reads without a unique V-gene family were excluded. In a later analysis, a few hundred highly shared, low-generation-probability nucleotide sequences were removed to address suspected cross-contamination and a sequencing artifact. In a later analysis, a clonal expansion index for each public chain was calculated from normalized within-repertoire ranks of inferred template counts. Generation probabilities in a later analysis came from a VDJ recombination model fitted to out-of-frame rearrangements, and those results were checked against IGoR. A later analysis scored TCR-TCR, TCR-HLA and TCR-CMV co-occurrence with hypergeometric tests, applying a repertoire-size bias correction to TCR pairs. False discovery rates were estimated in a later analysis by permuting HLA or CMV assignments 20 times. In a later analysis, co-occurring TCRs were grouped using DBSCAN, and TCRdist sequence similarity was added for clustering within HLA-allele-positive subsets. For co-occurrence clustering, repertoires with fewer than 30,000 or more than 120,000 public chains were excluded, along with four or five repertoires with anomalous nucleotide sharing. TCRdb holds this immuneACCESS table with in-frame rearrangements only. Some clones are missing; in checked studies, unresolved V genes explain under half, and the rest has no known cause. That table is the source of V, J and clone size, and D and trimming were worked out from the DNA. The sample contains some 130,000 clones, approximately 80% of them found a single time. Roughly 12% of the sample is in the top ten clones.

The V and J segments used are TRBV28 and TRBJ2-7; there is no confident call for the D gene. Material: PBMCs. The receptor was isolated from a male donor in good health and CMV-seropositive. The CDR3 region has the sequence CASSLSESSVGSYEQYF. The nucleotide sequence reads TGTGCCAGCAGTTTGAGTGAATCAAGTGTCGGTTCCTACGAGCAGTACTTC.